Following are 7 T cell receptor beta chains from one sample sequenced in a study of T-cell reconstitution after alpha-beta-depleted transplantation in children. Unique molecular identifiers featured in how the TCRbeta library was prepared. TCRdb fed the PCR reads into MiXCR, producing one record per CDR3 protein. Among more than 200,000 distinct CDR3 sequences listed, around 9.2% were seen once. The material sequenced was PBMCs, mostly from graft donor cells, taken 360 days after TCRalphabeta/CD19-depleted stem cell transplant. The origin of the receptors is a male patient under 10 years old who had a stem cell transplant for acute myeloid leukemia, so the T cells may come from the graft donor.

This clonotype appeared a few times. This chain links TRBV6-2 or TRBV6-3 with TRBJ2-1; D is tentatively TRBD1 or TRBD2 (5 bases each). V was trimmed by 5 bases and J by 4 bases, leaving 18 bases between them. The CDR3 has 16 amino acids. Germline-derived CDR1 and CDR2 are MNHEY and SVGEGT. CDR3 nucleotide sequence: TGTGCCAGCAGTGCCGCAATCCGGGACGATTACAATGAGCAGTTCTTC. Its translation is CASSAAIRDDYNEQFF.

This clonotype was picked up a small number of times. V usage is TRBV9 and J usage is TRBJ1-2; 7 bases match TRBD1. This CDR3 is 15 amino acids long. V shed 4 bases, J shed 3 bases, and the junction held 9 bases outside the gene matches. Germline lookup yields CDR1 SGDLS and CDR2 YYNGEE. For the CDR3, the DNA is TGTGCCAGCAGCCCTAGTTTAGGGGGCGACTATGGCTACACCTTC. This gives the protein CASSPSLGGDYGYTF.

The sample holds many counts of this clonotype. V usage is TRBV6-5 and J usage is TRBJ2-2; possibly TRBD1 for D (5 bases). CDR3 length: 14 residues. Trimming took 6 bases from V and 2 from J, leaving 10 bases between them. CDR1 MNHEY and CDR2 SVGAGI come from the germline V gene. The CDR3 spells CASRVTVNTGELFF. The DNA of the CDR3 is TGTGCCAGCAGGGTGACAGTTAACACCGGGGAGCTGTTTTTT.

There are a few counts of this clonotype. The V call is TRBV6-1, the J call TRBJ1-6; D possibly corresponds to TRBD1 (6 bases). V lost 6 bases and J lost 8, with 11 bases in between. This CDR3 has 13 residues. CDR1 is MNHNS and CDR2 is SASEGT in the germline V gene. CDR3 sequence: CASRQQGHSPLHF. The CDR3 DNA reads TGTGCCAGCAGACAACAGGGTCATTCACCCCTCCACTTT.

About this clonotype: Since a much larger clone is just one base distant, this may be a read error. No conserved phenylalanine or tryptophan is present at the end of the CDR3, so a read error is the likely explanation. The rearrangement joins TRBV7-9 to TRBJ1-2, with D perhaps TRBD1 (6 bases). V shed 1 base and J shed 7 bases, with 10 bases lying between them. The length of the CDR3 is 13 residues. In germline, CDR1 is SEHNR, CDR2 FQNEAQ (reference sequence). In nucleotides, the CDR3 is TGTGCCAGCAGCTTAGATGGGGGCACTGGCTACACCTAC. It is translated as CASSLDGGTGYTY.

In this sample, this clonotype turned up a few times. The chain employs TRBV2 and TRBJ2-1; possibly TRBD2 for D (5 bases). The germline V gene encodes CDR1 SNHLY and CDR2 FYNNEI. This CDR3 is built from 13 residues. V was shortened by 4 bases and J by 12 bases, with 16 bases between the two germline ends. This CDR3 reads CASSVRTPRGQFF. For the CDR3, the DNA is TGTGCCAGCAGTGTCCGGACCCCCCGGGGGCAGTTCTTC.

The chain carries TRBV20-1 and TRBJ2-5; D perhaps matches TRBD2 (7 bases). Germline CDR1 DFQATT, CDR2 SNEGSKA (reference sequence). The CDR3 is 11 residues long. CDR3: CGGGYQETQYF. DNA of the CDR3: TGCGGGGGGGGCTACCAAGAGACCCAGTACTTC.